These T cell receptor beta chains were read from a single sample in a study of blood T cell repertoires in COVID-19. Only in-frame clones appear in the TCRdb table, and some are missing; sequencing was by immunoSEQ multiplex PCR. The table includes approximately 360,000 clones, roughly 90% detected once. The specimen was peripheral blood. The receptors here all came from a man aged 35 to 55 with acute or convalescent COVID-19. Each CDR3 is given with its conserved first and last residue. The D gene is left open where the match is weak. Some rows mark clone size as missing; the rest say once, few, many or name a class of expanded clone.

clone_size j_call v_call d_call cdr3_nt cdr3_aa
NA TRBJ1-4 TRBV11-1 TRBD1 TGTGCCAGCAGCTACGACCCGGGACAGGGGTTAGTGGAACTGTTTTTT CASSYDPGQGLVELFF
once TRBJ1-2 TRBV5-5 NA TGTGCCAGCAGCTTGGCTCCGGGTTTAAACTATGGCTACACCTTC CASSLAPGLNYGYTF
NA TRBJ1-1 TRBV6-5 TRBD1 TGTGCCAGCAGTTACCCAGGGGGATGGAACACTGAAGCTTTCTTT CASSYPGGWNTEAFF
NA TRBJ1-3 TRBV18 TRBD1 TGTGCCAGCTCACCAGGGACAGACCGAAACACCATATATTTT CASSPGTDRNTIYF
NA TRBJ1-2 TRBV5-5 NA TGTGCCAGCAGCTCTCACCCAAGGACAGAAAACTATGGCTACACCTTC CASSSHPRTENYGYTF
NA TRBJ2-7 TRBV28 NA TGTGCCAGCAGTTTGGTCGGCGGCCTCTACGAGCAGTACTTC CASSLVGGLYEQYF
once TRBJ2-1 TRBV19 TRBD2 TGTGCCAGTAGTCCCAGGACTAGCGGGAGCCCTTACAATGAGCAGTTCTTC CASSPRTSGSPYNEQFF
once TRBJ2-7 TRBV19 TRBD2 TGTGCCAGTGGAATGGGGCAGGGAGGGGTCTACGAGCAGTACTTC CASGMGQGGVYEQYF
NA TRBJ1-1 TRBV5-8 NA TGTGCCAGCAGCTTGGTTCCAGAGGGGGAGGCTTTCTTT CASSLVPEGEAFF
NA TRBJ2-3 TRBV5-1 TRBD2 TGCGCCAGCAGCTTGGGCGAGCGGGACACAGATACGCAGTATTTT CASSLGERDTDTQYF
NA TRBJ1-2 TRBV27 TRBD1 TGTGCCAGCAGCTGGGACAGGGGACGGGGCTACACCTTC CASSWDRGRGYTF
NA TRBJ2-3 TRBV18 TRBD2 TGTGCCAGCTCACCGGGGACTAGCGGGATCACAGATACGCAGTATTTT CASSPGTSGITDTQYF
NA TRBJ1-6 TRBV7-9 NA TGTGCCAGCAGCCGATCTGGGGGCTCACCCCTCCACTTT CASSRSGGSPLHF
once TRBJ1-3 TRBV5-1 NA TGCGCCAGCAGTACAGCAGGGGCCGCTGGAAACACCATATATTTT CASSTAGAAGNTIYF
NA TRBJ1-3 TRBV19 NA TGTGCCACAGGTCTCTCTGGAAACACCATATATTTT CATGLSGNTIYF
once TRBJ2-3 TRBV6-5 TRBD1 TGTGCCAGCGGGTGGACAGGCAGCACAGATACGCAGTATTTT CASGWTGSTDTQYF
NA TRBJ1-1 TRBV6-6 TRBD1 TGTGCCAGCAGTTACTCTACCGGGACAGGGGATGAAGCTTTCTTT CASSYSTGTGDEAFF
NA TRBJ1-1 TRBV7-2 NA TGTGCCAGCAGCGGAGCTCGGTACACTGAAGCTTTCTTT CASSGARYTEAFF
NA TRBJ2-2 TRBV7-2 NA TGTGCCAGCAGCCCGGGGGAAACCGGGGAGCTGTTTTTT CASSPGETGELFF
NA TRBJ1-1 TRBV3-1/TRBV3-2 TRBD1 TGTGCCAGCAGCCAAGGGTACAAGGACAGGGGATCAAAAGCTTTCTTT CASSQGYKDRGSKAFF
many TRBJ2-2 TRBV18 NA TGTGCCAGCTCACCAACGTCGCGTACAGCGAACACCGGGGAGCTGTTTTTT CASSPTSRTANTGELFF
once TRBJ2-2 TRBV7-3 NA TGTGCCAGCGGGGGCAACCTCACCGGGGAGCTGTTTTTT CASGGNLTGELFF
NA TRBJ2-3 TRBV6-4 TRBD2 TGTGCCTCAAGCGGGGGGGAAGCAGATACGCAGTATTTT CASSGGEADTQYF
NA TRBJ1-2 TRBV27 TRBD1 TGTGCCACCCAACGACAGGGTGCCTATGGCTACACCTTC CATQRQGAYGYTF
NA TRBJ2-1 TRBV5-1 TRBD1 TGCGCCAGCAGCGGGGACAGGGGCCCCTACAATGAGCAGTTCTTC CASSGDRGPYNEQFF
NA TRBJ2-1 TRBV27 NA TGTGCCAGCAGCCCAGGTCGTGAGAATGAGCAGTTCTTC CASSPGRENEQFF
NA TRBJ2-1 TRBV10-3 NA TGTGCCATCGGGACAAACAATGAGCAGTTCTTC CAIGTNNEQFF
NA TRBJ2-3 TRBV7-2 TRBD1 TGTGCCAGCAGCTTTACTAGGACAGGGAGAGGCACAGATACGCAGTATTTT CASSFTRTGRGTDTQYF
NA TRBJ1-1 TRBV10-3 TRBD1 TGTGCCATCAGTGAGCCCGGACAGGGGAACACTGAAGCTTTCTTT CAISEPGQGNTEAFF
once TRBJ1-1 TRBV29-1 NA TGCAGCGTTGTGAACACCAGGGGACGTTTGTTGAACACTGAAGCTTTCTTT CSVVNTRGRLLNTEAFF
NA TRBJ2-5 TRBV7-3 NA TGTGCCAGCAGCCCCAAGGGGCAGAAAGAGACCCAGTACTTC CASSPKGQKETQYF
NA TRBJ2-7 TRBV5-4 NA TGTGCCAGCAGCTTGGTCGGGGGTCCCCCTTACGAGCAGTACTTC CASSLVGGPPYEQYF
NA TRBJ2-7 TRBV28 NA TGTGCCAGCAGTATTCCCGGTGGAGCGGTGTACGAGCAGTACTTC CASSIPGGAVYEQYF
NA TRBJ2-7 TRBV5-3 TRBD2 TGTGCCAGAAGCCCCCCCAATAGCGGGGAAAAGTACGAGCAGTACTTC CARSPPNSGEKYEQYF
NA TRBJ2-7 TRBV9 TRBD2 TGTGCCAGCAGCCCCAGCGGAACTAGCGAATACTACGAGCAGTACTTC CASSPSGTSEYYEQYF
NA TRBJ2-1 TRBV6-5 TRBD1 TGTGCCAGCAGTTACCGAGGGACAGGGGCGCAGTTCTTC CASSYRGTGAQFF
NA TRBJ1-2 TRBV28 NA TGTGCCAGCAGACTCGGGGGCTATGGCTACACCTTC CASRLGGYGYTF
once TRBJ2-1 TRBV9 NA TGTGCCAGCAGCCCCTGGGGCGCGTCATCAAGTAATGAGCAGTTCTTC CASSPWGASSSNEQFF
NA TRBJ1-1 TRBV30 NA TGTGCCTGGAGTGTGCAGGCCCAGGGGGCTTTCTTT CAWSVQAQGAFF
NA TRBJ2-3 TRBV15 NA TGTGCCACCAGCCCCCGAGGTTGGGGGGAGGGCACAGATACGCAGTATTTT CATSPRGWGEGTDTQYF
NA TRBJ2-3 TRBV7-2 TRBD2 TGTGCCAGCAGCGTCGCTAGCGGGTCCACAGATACGCAGTATTTT CASSVASGSTDTQYF
few TRBJ2-1 TRBV20-1 TRBD2 TGCAGTGCTAGTGTAGCGGGGGGGAATGAGCAGTTCTTC CSASVAGGNEQFF
NA TRBJ1-1 TRBV4-3 TRBD1 TGCGCCAGCAGCTCGGGACAGGGATACACTGAAGCTTTCTTT CASSSGQGYTEAFF
NA TRBJ2-5 TRBV29-1 NA TGCAGCGTGGCTCGGACAGTTCAAGAGACCCAGTACTTC CSVARTVQETQYF
NA TRBJ1-3 TRBV7-8 NA TGTGCCAGCAGCTTAGTTCGGAGCTCTGGAAACACCATATATTTT CASSLVRSSGNTIYF
NA TRBJ1-1 TRBV11-2 NA TGTGCCAGCAGCTCGGGGGGAACTGAAGCTTTCTTT CASSSGGTEAFF
NA TRBJ2-7 TRBV19 TRBD2 TGTGCCAGTAGTACGCAAGGGAGGGGCGAGCAGTACTTC CASSTQGRGEQYF
NA TRBJ2-3 TRBV19 NA TGTGCCAGTAGCCGCTCGCGGGGGCCTGACGATACGCAGTATTTT CASSRSRGPDDTQYF
many TRBJ2-2 TRBV27 TRBD1 TGTGCCAGCAGTCCCCGGCAGGGGGCGGCTTCCCGGGAGCTGTTTTTT CASSPRQGAASRELFF
once TRBJ1-5 TRBV3-1/TRBV3-2 NA TGTGCCAGCAGCCAAGGGGGGCCGTTCAATCAGCCCCAGCATTTT CASSQGGPFNQPQHF
NA TRBJ1-2 TRBV4-1 NA TGCGCCAGCAGCCAAGTTTCGGGTCCTTGGGATGGCTACACCTTC CASSQVSGPWDGYTF
NA TRBJ1-1 TRBV23-1 NA TGCGCCAGCAGTCGTATTCGTCAGGAGGGATCTGAAGCTTTCTTT CASSRIRQEGSEAFF
NA TRBJ1-5 TRBV6-1 NA TGTGCCAGCAGTGGGGGGGTGAGGTATAGCAATCAGCCCCAGCATTTT CASSGGVRYSNQPQHF
NA TRBJ1-1 TRBV18 NA TGTGCCAGCTCACTTCAGCCGACAGGCGTGAACACTGAAGCTTTCTTT CASSLQPTGVNTEAFF
NA TRBJ2-6 TRBV9 NA TGTGCCAGCAGCGTAGGCGGTGGGGCCAACGTCCTGACTTTC CASSVGGGANVLTF
NA TRBJ2-2 TRBV9 TRBD1 TGTGCCAGCAGCGTAGGCGCTGGACAGGGAACCGGGGAGCTGTTTTTT CASSVGAGQGTGELFF
NA TRBJ2-3 TRBV5-1 TRBD1 TGCGCCAGCAGCTTATTAACTCCGGGACAGAAGGATACGCAGTATTTT CASSLLTPGQKDTQYF